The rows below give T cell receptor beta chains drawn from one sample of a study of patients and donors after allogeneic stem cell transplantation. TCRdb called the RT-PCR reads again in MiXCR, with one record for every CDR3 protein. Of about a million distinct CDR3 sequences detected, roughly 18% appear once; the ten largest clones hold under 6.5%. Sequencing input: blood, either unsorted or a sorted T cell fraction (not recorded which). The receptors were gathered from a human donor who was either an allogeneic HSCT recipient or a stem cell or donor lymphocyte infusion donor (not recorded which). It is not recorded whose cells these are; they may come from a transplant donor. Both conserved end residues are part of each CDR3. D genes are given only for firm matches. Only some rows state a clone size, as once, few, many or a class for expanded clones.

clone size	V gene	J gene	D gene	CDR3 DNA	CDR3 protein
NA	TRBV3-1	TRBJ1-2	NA	TGTGCCAGCAGCCAAGTGAGGAGAGACTATGGCTACACCTTC	CASSQVRRDYGYTF
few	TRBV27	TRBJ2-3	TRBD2	TGTGCCAGCTATCCCCTCCTAGCGGGAGGGCCGACTGCAGATACGCAGTATTTT	CASYPLLAGGPTADTQYF
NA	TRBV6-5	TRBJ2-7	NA	TGTGCCAGCAGTTACTCGACGGGACCCTACTACGAGCAGTACTTC	CASSYSTGPYYEQYF
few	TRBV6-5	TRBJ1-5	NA	TGTGCCAGCAGTTACGTGGGAGGGGATCAGCCCCAGCATTTT	CASSYVGGDQPQHF
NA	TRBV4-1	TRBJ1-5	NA	TGCGCCAGCAGCCAGGCACAGCTCAATCAGCCCCAGCATTTT	CASSQAQLNQPQHF
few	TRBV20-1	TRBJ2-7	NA	TGCAGTGCTATCCCACCGGGGTACGAGCAGTACTTC	CSAIPPGYEQYF
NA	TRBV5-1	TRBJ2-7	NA	TGCGCCAGCAGCATCTTACCAGGGCCCTCCTACGAGCAGTACTTC	CASSILPGPSYEQYF
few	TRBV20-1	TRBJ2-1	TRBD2	TGCAGTGCCCACGGGACTAGCGGGAGGGCTGGGTACAATGAGCAGTTCTTC	CSAHGTSGRAGYNEQFF
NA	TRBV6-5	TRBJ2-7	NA	TGTGCCAGCAGTTACTCAAGGGGGGGGATGGGGGAGCAGTACTTC	CASSYSRGGMGEQYF
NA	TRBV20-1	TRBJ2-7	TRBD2	TGCAGTGCTAGAGATAGCGGGGCCTTCTACGAGCAGTACTTC	CSARDSGAFYEQYF
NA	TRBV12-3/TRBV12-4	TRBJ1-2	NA	TGTGCCAGCAGTTTTTGGGGCCAGCGGGGTGATGGCTACACCTTC	CASSFWGQRGDGYTF
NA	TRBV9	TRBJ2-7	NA	TGTGCCAGCAGCGTCCGTAGTTACCACGGGGAGCAGTACTTC	CASSVRSYHGEQYF
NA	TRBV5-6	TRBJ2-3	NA	TGTGCCAGCAGCTCGTTTGGGCGTACAGATACGCAGTATTTT	CASSSFGRTDTQYF
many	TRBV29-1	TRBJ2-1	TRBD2	TGCAGCGTTGCAGTAGCGGGAGTCCGTAATGAGCAGTTCTTC	CSVAVAGVRNEQFF
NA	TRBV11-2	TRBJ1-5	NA	TGTGCCAGCAGCTTGACCAGGACAGACAATAGCAATCAGCCCCAGCATTTT	CASSLTRTDNSNQPQHF
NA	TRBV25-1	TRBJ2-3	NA	TGTGCCAGCAGTGGGACAGCGATTAGCACAGATACGCAGTATTTT	CASSGTAISTDTQYF
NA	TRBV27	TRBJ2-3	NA	TGTGCCGCCAGAGACAGGCTGTCCACAGATACGCAGTATTTT	CAARDRLSTDTQYF
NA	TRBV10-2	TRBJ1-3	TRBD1	TGCGCCAGCAGGACCACAGGGGGCCGATTCGGGAACACCATATATTTT	CASRTTGGRFGNTIYF
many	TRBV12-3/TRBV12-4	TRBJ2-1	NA	TGTGCCAGCAGTCCAGGGGACAAATACAATGAGCAGTTCTTC	CASSPGDKYNEQFF
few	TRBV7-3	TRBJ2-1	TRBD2	TGTGCCAGCAGCTCGGGCGGGGGGTCTGAGCAGTTCTTC	CASSSGGGSEQFF
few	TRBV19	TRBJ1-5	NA	TGTGCCAGTAGTATTCCTTATAGCAATCAGCCCCAGCATTTT	CASSIPYSNQPQHF
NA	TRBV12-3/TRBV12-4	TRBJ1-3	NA	TGTGCCAGCACCACCTCTAGGCTCCTCTCTGGAAACACCATATATTTT	CASTTSRLLSGNTIYF
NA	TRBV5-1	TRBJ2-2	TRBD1	TGCGCCAGCACCCCCGGGGACAGTAGCACCGGGGAGCTGTTTTTT	CASTPGDSSTGELFF
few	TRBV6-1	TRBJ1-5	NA	TGTGCCAGCAGTGGACAGGCCCATCAGCCCCAGCATTTT	CASSGQAHQPQHF
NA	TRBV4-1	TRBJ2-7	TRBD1	TGCGCCAGCAGCCCCCGGACAGGGGGGGACGAGCAGTACTTC	CASSPRTGGDEQYF
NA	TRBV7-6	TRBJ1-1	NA	TGTGCCAGCAGCTCCCGGGCTGACACTGAAGCTTTCTTT	CASSSRADTEAFF
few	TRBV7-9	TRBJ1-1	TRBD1	TGTGCCAGCAGCTTAGCGGGTACAGGGGGGCGTGAAGCTTTCTTT	CASSLAGTGGREAFF
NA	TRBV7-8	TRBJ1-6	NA	TGTGCCAGCAGCTTATTAACAGGGTATTCACCCCTCCACTTT	CASSLLTGYSPLHF
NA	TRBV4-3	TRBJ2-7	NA	TGCGCCAGCACCCAGGACGCTTCGGGCACAAGAAACGAGCAGTACTTC	CASTQDASGTRNEQYF
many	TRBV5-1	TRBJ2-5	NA	TGCGCCAGCAGCCTAAGACAGGCGCAAGAGACCCAGTACTTC	CASSLRQAQETQYF
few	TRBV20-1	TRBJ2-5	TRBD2	TGCAGTGCTAGACGAATAGCGGGTCAAGAGACCCAGTACTTC	CSARRIAGQETQYF
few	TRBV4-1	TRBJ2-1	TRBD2	TGCGCCAGCAGCCAAGCAGGAGCGGGGGGGCTTGGGGAGCAGTTCTTC	CASSQAGAGGLGEQFF
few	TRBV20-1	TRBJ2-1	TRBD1	TGCAGTGCTAGTGACAGGGCCTCATCCTTCTTTATCTACAATGAGCAGTTCTTC	CSASDRASSFFIYNEQFF
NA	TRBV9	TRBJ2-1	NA	TGTGCCAGCAACCCCTCAACTAGTTACTACAATGAGCAGTTCTTC	CASNPSTSYYNEQFF
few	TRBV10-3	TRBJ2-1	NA	TGTGCCATCAGTGGAATTTTATCGGGGGAGAGAGGTGAGCAGTTCTTC	CAISGILSGERGEQFF
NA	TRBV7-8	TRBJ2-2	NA	TGTGCCGGAAAAACAGGGAACACCGGGGAGCTGTTTTTT	CAGKTGNTGELFF
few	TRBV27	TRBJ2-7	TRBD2	TGTGCCAGCAGTTTATCCGTGGCGGGAGGCCCCGGTCACGAGCAGTACTTC	CASSLSVAGGPGHEQYF
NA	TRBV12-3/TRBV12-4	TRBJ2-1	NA	TGTGCCAGCAGTTACCTAACAGGGATAACGCTCGTTGATGAGCAGTTCTTC	CASSYLTGITLVDEQFF
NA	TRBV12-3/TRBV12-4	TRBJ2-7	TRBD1	TGTGCCAGCCGCGGGACAGGGTTCGAGCAGTACTTC	CASRGTGFEQYF
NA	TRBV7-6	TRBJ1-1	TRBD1	TGTGCCAGCAGCGGTAGGACAGGGGATGGAGCTTTCTTT	CASSGRTGDGAFF